The next 21 T cell receptor beta chains were all read from a single sample in a study of T cells after yellow fever vaccination. TCRdb redid the calling of the 5' RACE reads with MiXCR, one entry per CDR3 protein. The repertoire consists of hundreds of thousands of distinct CDR3 sequences, with roughly 17% occurring once and the leading ten covering approximately 15%. This material consisted of PBMCs, taken roughly 5 days after the first yellow fever vaccination. The origin of the receptors is a man between 18 and 29 years old who received the YFV17D yellow fever vaccine.

The chain is built from TRBV29-1 and TRBJ1-1; unclear D gene. The CDR3 runs to 14 residues. CDR1 is SQVTM, CDR2 ANQGSEA, per germline. The V and J ends lost 4 bases and 4 bases respectively, with 16 bases between them. Here the CDR3 reads CSVAREGPGTEAFF. CDR3 nucleotides: TGCAGCGTTGCTCGCGAAGGCCCGGGCACTGAAGCTTTCTTT.

This clonotype came up a few times. V gene TRBV7-3 combines with J gene TRBJ2-5; 10 nucleotides match TRBD2. With V trimmed by 1 base and J by 4 bases, 6 bases remained unmatched. The V gene's germline CDR1 is SGHTA and CDR2 FQGTGA. The CDR3 runs 16 residues. CDR3: CASSLSPSGGAETQYF. Here the CDR3 DNA reads TGTGCCAGCAGCTTAAGTCCTAGCGGGGGAGCAGAGACCCAGTACTTC.

Here the CDR3 reads CASSLMGSGYGTEAFF. In DNA form, the CDR3 reads TGTGCCAGCAGTTTAATGGGGTCAGGGTATGGCACTGAAGCTTTCTTT. The genes are TRBV12-3 or TRBV12-4 and TRBJ1-1; possible D gene TRBD1, 5 bases. V was clipped by 2 bases and J by 4 bases, with 17 bases between them. The CDR3 has 16 residues.

This sequence joins TRBV28 and TRBJ2-7; possibly TRBD1 for D (6 bases). This CDR3 is built from 15 residues. The V end lost 3 bases, the J end lost 6 bases, and 18 bases lay between the germline ends. Germline CDR1 and CDR2: MDHEN and SYDVKM. In DNA form, the CDR3 reads TGTGCCAGCAGTTTTGGTAGGTACGAGGGGGTCGAGCAGTACGTC. The encoded protein is CASSFGRYEGVEQYV.

Only a few counts were recorded for this clonotype. The chain carries TRBV20-1 and TRBJ2-2; TRBD2 aligns across 15 bases. From germline, CDR1 is DFQATT and CDR2 SNEGSKA (reference sequence). V trimming: 6 bases; J trimming: 3 bases; junction bases outside the gene matches: 2. The CDR3 length is 15 residues. In DNA, the CDR3 is TGCAGTGCCGGACTAGCGGGGGGGCACACCGGGGAGCTGTTTTTT. This sequence encodes CSAGLAGGHTGELFF.

This clonotype showed up just a few times. The chain is built from TRBV9 and TRBJ2-1; TRBD1 agrees at 9 bases. Germline CDR1 SGDLS, CDR2 YYNGEE. The junction had 5 bases not matched to a gene; V was cut back by 3 bases and J by 4 bases. This CDR3 is built from 15 residues. CDR3 sequence reads: CASSARQGGYNEQFF. CDR3 DNA sequence: TGTGCCAGCAGCGCAAGACAGGGGGGTTACAATGAGCAGTTCTTC. The full variable domain, completed using reference TRBV9 and TRBJ2-1, is DSGVTQTPKHLITATGQRVTLRCSPRSGDLSVYWYQQSLDQGLQFLIQYYNGEERAKGNILERFSAQQFPDLHSELNLSSLELGDSALYFCASSARQGGYNEQFFGPGTRLTVL.

The chain combines TRBV27 with TRBJ1-3; D remains ambiguous. Trimming left V 0 bases short and J 5 bases short, with 8 bases between. From germline, CDR1 is MNHEY and CDR2 SMNVEV (reference sequence). This CDR3 spans 14 amino acids. CDR3 in amino acids: CASSLSGQRNTIYF. The CDR3 nucleotides are TGTGCCAGCAGTTTATCGGGCCAAAGAAACACCATATATTTT.

V and J are TRBV12-3 or TRBV12-4 and TRBJ2-7; D is undetermined. The ends were cut back, 6 bases at V and 7 bases at J, with 10 bases in the middle. The CDR3 runs 11 residues. The CDR3 bases are TGTGCCAGCAGGGGGAACGAGGAGCAGTACTTC. Protein product: CASRGNEEQYF.

CDR3 in DNA: TGCGCCAGCAGTGGGGGGCCGGGGGGACCCCTAGGGACGCAGTATTTT. It encodes CASSGGPGGPLGTQYF. V usage is TRBV10-1 and J usage is TRBJ2-3; possibly TRBD2 for D (7 bases). The CDR3 runs to 16 residues. Per the germline V gene, CDR1 is WNHNN and CDR2 is SYGVQD (reference sequence). V was clipped by 4 bases and J by 9 bases, with 23 bases between them.

The chain couples TRBV3-1 to TRBJ2-7; the match to TRBD2 covers 9 bases. V shed 3 bases, J shed 5 bases, and the junction held 2 bases outside the gene matches. The germline CDR1 and CDR2 sequences are LGHDT and YNNKEL (reference sequence). The CDR3 is made up of 13 amino acids. CDR3 amino acids: CASSHASGDEQYF. The CDR3, as DNA: TGTGCCAGCAGCCACGCTAGCGGGGACGAGCAGTACTTC.

This clonotype was seen more than once but under ten times. CDR3 bases: TGTGCCAGCAGTTTGGGACTAGCGGGGGCTGGGACCGGGGAGCTGTTTTTT. Translated: CASSLGLAGAGTGELFF. V is TRBV6-5 and J is TRBJ2-2; TRBD2 matches at 14 bases. The V segment lost 4 bases and the J segment 5 bases; nucleotides outside the gene matches: 6. The CDR3 runs 17 residues. Germline CDR1 reads MNHEY; CDR2 reads SVGAGI.

This clonotype showed up just a few times. The chain links TRBV3-1 to TRBJ1-2; no clear D gene. CDR3 length equals 12 residues. Germline lookup yields CDR1 LGHDT and CDR2 YNNKEL (reference sequence). V shed 1 base and J shed 6 bases, with 6 bases lying between them. This CDR3 reads CASSQGLHGYTF. The CDR3, as DNA: TGTGCCAGCAGCCAAGGACTTCATGGCTACACCTTC.

The chain has TRBV28 and TRBJ2-3; unclear D gene. Per germline, CDR1 MDHEN and CDR2 SYDVKM. V was pared by 6 bases and J by 2 bases, with 12 bases between. This CDR3 region has 14 residues. The CDR3 sequence: CASSPAGLTDTQYF. For the CDR3, the DNA is TGTGCCAGCAGCCCTGCCGGGCTCACAGATACGCAGTATTTT.

V usage is TRBV4-3 and J usage is TRBJ1-2, with TRBD1 as a possible D gene (6 bases). The CDR3 extends over 15 amino acids. Germline values: CDR1 LGHNA, CDR2 YSLEER. V was shortened by 4 bases and J by 5 bases, with 17 bases between the two germline ends. The CDR3 DNA follows: TGCGCCAGCAGCCTAGGGGGGGGCCTGCCATATGGCTACACCTTC. Its protein is CASSLGGGLPYGYTF.

The J gene is TRBJ2-2, the V gene TRBV14; TRBD2 is a possible D gene (5 bases). This CDR3 is 14 amino acids long. V was cut by 5 bases and J by 4 bases, with 11 bases left in between. CDR1 is SGHDN and CDR2 is FVKESK in the germline V gene. CDR3 in DNA: TGTGCCAGCAGCTTTTCCGGGATCACCGGGGAGCTGTTTTTT. It yields the protein CASSFSGITGELFF.

In this sample, this clonotype turned up a few times. The rearrangement joins TRBV15 to TRBJ1-1; D ambiguous. CDR1 and CDR2 (germline): LNHNV, YYDKDF (reference sequence). This CDR3 has 12 residues. V lost 0 bases and J 6 bases, leaving 5 bases between the germline ends. This chain's CDR3 is CATSRDRAEAFF. The DNA of the CDR3 is TGTGCCACCAGCAGAGATCGAGCTGAAGCTTTCTTT.

This clonotype was counted a few times. The chain employs TRBV12-3 or TRBV12-4 and TRBJ2-7; TRBD1 is a possible D gene (5 bases). The CDR3 extends over 13 amino acids. The V and J ends lost 1 base and 5 bases respectively, with 9 bases between them. CDR3 amino acids: CASSLGQSHEQYV. CDR3 nucleotide sequence: TGTGCCAGCAGTTTAGGACAGTCCCACGAGCAGTACGTC.

The sample holds a few counts of this clonotype. This sequence joins TRBV9 and TRBJ2-5, with TRBD2 as a possible D gene (6 bases). V shed 3 bases and J shed 4 bases, with 13 bases lying between them. The CDR3 runs to 14 residues. The germline V gene has CDR1 SGDLS and CDR2 YYNGEE. CDR3 nucleotides: TGTGCCAGCAGCGGGGGGGTGGTCCCAGAGACCCAGTACTTC. It yields the protein CASSGGVVPETQYF.

In this sample, this clonotype turned up a few times. With a much larger clone just one base away, this may be a read error. The chain employs TRBV5-1 and TRBJ1-1; D is possibly TRBD1 (5 bases). CDR3 size: 13 residues. CDR1 is SGHRS, CDR2 YFSETQ, per germline. As DNA, the CDR3 is TGTGCCAGCAGCTTTGGGGGGGACACTGAAGCTTTCTTT. Translation: CASSFGGDTEAFF.

This sequence joins TRBV7-9 and TRBJ1-1; unclear D gene. Trimming left V 7 bases short and J 0 bases short, with 21 bases between. Germline CDR1 SEHNR, CDR2 FQNEAQ (reference sequence). The CDR3 contains 17 residues. The chain's CDR3 is CASTVMVSYQLNTEAFF. The CDR3, as DNA: TGTGCCAGCACCGTGATGGTTTCTTACCAATTGAACACTGAAGCTTTCTTT.

This clonotype was found a few times. V is TRBV12-3 or TRBV12-4 and J is TRBJ1-4; D may be TRBD1 (5 bases). The CDR3 is 17 amino acids. The V gene lost 2 bases and the J gene lost 6 bases, with 19 bases spanning the gap. This CDR3 reads CASSLPQGRAGDEKLFF. The CDR3 DNA reads TGTGCCAGCAGTTTACCCCAGGGCCGGGCGGGGGATGAAAAACTGTTTTTT.